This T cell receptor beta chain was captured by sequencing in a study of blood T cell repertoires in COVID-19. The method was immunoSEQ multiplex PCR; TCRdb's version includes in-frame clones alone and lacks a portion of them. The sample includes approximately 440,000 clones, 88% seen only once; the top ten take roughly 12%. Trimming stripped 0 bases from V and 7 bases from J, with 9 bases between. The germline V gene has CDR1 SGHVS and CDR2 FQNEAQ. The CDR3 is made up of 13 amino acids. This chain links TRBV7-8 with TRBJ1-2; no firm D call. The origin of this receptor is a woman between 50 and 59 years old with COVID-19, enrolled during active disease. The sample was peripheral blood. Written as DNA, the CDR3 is TGTGCCAGCAGCTTAGCACGAGGGTTTGGCTACACCTTC. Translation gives CASSLARGFGYTF.